The present TCR beta chain was sequenced within a study of blood T cell repertoires in COVID-19. Using immunoSEQ multiplex PCR, the repertoire was profiled, and TCRdb retains in-frame clones only, with some absent. Seen here are approximately 73,000 clones, more than 75% observed once, and the top ten hold roughly 2%. Sequencing input: peripheral blood. The clonotype was recovered from an older woman with acute or convalescent COVID-19.

Here the CDR3 reads CASSFRGIDEQYF. The CDR3 nucleotides read TGTGCCAGCAGCTTTAGAGGCATTGACGAGCAGTACTTC. The V gene is TRBV7-9, the J gene TRBJ2-7; D is uncertain. The CDR3 contains 13 residues. Germline V lookup: CDR1 SEHNR, CDR2 FQNEAQ (reference sequence). V was cut by 3 bases and J by 5 bases, with 11 bases left in between.